The source of this T cell receptor beta chain is a study of T cell clones after liver transplantation. In the study overall: Three of the eight recipients were HCV-positive; the rest had non-autoimmune, non-viral transplant indications. Samples came pre-transplant, pre-randomization before withdrawal, and post-randomization after withdrawal ended. Standard immunosuppression, with no induction, continued until 12-24 months after transplant. Study results and limitations: A larger donor-reactive than third-party decline suggested partial antigen-specific deletion.

The method was immunoSEQ multiplex PCR; TCRdb's version includes in-frame clones alone and lacks a portion of them. The sample yields about 80,000 clones, 82% seen once. CDR3 length: 17 residues. Germline V gene sequence: CDR1 WNHNN, CDR2 SYGVQD (reference sequence). V shed 4 bases and J 1 base; nucleotides not matched to a gene: 9. Points on this clone: Its antigen is currently unknown.

The chain has TRBV10-1 and TRBJ2-3, with 9 bases matching TRBD2. Material: CD4+ T cells from blood, obtained 45 to 46 months after liver transplant. The source is a human patient who received a liver transplant. Part of the T cells may come from the graft donor. The CDR3 coding sequence is TGCGCCAGCAGTGTTCAGGGAGCGGGAGGCGGCACAGATACGCAGTATTTT. The encoded protein is CASSVQGAGGGTDTQYF.